Following are 32 T cell receptor beta chains from one sample sequenced in a study of Ad26.COV2.S vaccination and SARS-CoV-2 variants (dated by TCRdb to about 2021). The intended sense of this specimen's time point label: individuals recovered from natural SARS-CoV-2 infection. Library preparation employed the immunoSEQ multiplex PCR assay. In its TCRdb copy, this immuneACCESS table keeps in-frame sequences only and misses some clones. Where compared with another copy, unresolved V genes explain less than half of these, and the others have no known cause. In this sample the table shows about 100,000 clones, over 70% of which occur a single time. Clones ranked in the top ten supply 17% of the sample. Sequences were derived from peripheral blood, sampled after recovery from COVID-19. The receptor source for this set is a human donor who had recovered from COVID-19.

The gene calls are TRBV6-6 and TRBJ2-1; TRBD1 or TRBD2 may be the D gene (6 bases each). CDR1 and CDR2 from the germline V gene are MNHNY and SVGAGI (reference sequence). V was trimmed by 4 bases and J by 8 bases, leaving 18 bases between them. This CDR3 has 15 amino acids. The CDR3 DNA reads as TGTGCCAGCAGTTGGGGGGCAATTCCAGAAGATGAGCAGTTCTTC. Translation: CASSWGAIPEDEQFF.

The rearrangement joins TRBV6-6 to TRBJ2-7; D gene uncertain. V was clipped by 0 bases and J by 1 base, with 13 bases between them. Germline V CDR1 and CDR2: MNHNY, SVGAGI (reference sequence). CDR3 size: 16 residues. The CDR3 here is CASSYSLSRHSYEQYF. CDR3 in DNA: TGTGCCAGCAGTTACTCGTTATCTCGACATTCCTACGAGCAGTACTTC.

This chain links TRBV9 with TRBJ2-3; D is unresolved. V was trimmed by 0 bases and J by 4 bases, leaving 9 bases between them. This CDR3 is 14 amino acids long. Germline values: CDR1 SGDLS, CDR2 YYNGEE. CDR3 residues: CASSVGLFPDTQYF. The CDR3 DNA follows: TGTGCCAGCAGCGTAGGCCTTTTCCCAGATACGCAGTATTTT. Based on the CDR3 plus reference TRBV9 and TRBJ2-3, the full variable domain is DSGVTQTPKHLITATGQRVTLRCSPRSGDLSVYWYQQSLDQGLQFLIQYYNGEERAKGNILERFSAQQFPDLHSELNLSSLELGDSALYFCASSVGLFPDTQYFGPGTRLTVL.

On this clone itself: Other DNA sequences in the sample encode the same CDR3. The chain employs TRBV27 and TRBJ1-5, with D tentatively TRBD1 (5 bases). There are 14 residues in the CDR3. CDR1 is MNHEY and CDR2 is SMNVEV in the germline V gene (reference sequence). The V end was cut by 3 bases, the J end by 3 bases, with 9 bases between. CDR3 in DNA: TGTGCCAGCAGTTTCCGGGGCACCAATCAGCCCCAGCATTTT. Encoded protein: CASSFRGTNQPQHF.

The rearrangement links TRBV29-1 to TRBJ2-2, with TRBD1 identical over 10 bases. The CDR3 covers 15 residues. CDR1 is SQVTM, CDR2 ANQGSEA, per germline. V shed 8 bases, J shed 6 bases, and the junction held 12 bases outside the gene matches. Written as DNA, the CDR3 is TGCAGCACGGCCGGGACAGGGGCTGCGGCCGGGGAGCTGTTTTTT. Translating gives CSTAGTGAAAGELFF.

The chain recombines TRBV11-2 with TRBJ2-1; 8 nucleotides agree with TRBD2. With 2 bases clipped from V and 7 bases from J, the junction kept 10 bases outside the gene matches. The CDR3 contains 16 residues. In germline, CDR1 is SGHAT, CDR2 FQNNGV. The CDR3 DNA sequence: TGTGCCAGCAGCTTACAGTCCGGGGGGGCCCTTAATGAGCAGTTCTTC. Protein: CASSLQSGGALNEQFF.

This clone has just a few counts. The chain links TRBV21-1 to TRBJ2-1; the tabulated D call, TRBD2, remains unverified against the DNA. TRBV21-1 is listed as a pseudogene. The CDR3 sequence is 12 residues long. The CDR3 DNA reads TGTGCCACCGTTCCTAGTGATGATGAGCAGTTCTTC. Amino acids: CATVPSDDEQFF.

The rearrangement joins TRBV19 to TRBJ1-4; no clear D gene. V was clipped by 4 bases and J by 5 bases, with 8 bases between them. The CDR3 covers 13 residues. From germline, CDR1 is LNHDA and CDR2 SQIVND (reference sequence). CDR3 nucleotides: TGTGCCAGTAGTAGGAGCGAGAATGAAAAACTGTTTTTT. Translated, it gives CASSRSENEKLFF. Drawing the rest from reference TRBV19 and TRBJ1-4, the complete variable domain is DGGITQSPKYLFRKEGQNVTLSCEQNLNHDAMYWYRQDPGQGLRLIYYSQIVNDFQKGDIAEGYSVSREKKESFPLTVTSAQKNPTAFYLCASSRSENEKLFFGSGTQLSVL.

This sequence joins TRBV18 and TRBJ2-1, with D possibly being TRBD2 (6 bases). This CDR3 has 15 residues. V was clipped by 3 bases and J by 2 bases, with 11 bases between them. Germline V gene data show CDR1 as KGHSH and CDR2 as LQKENI. CDR3 in DNA: TGTGCCAGCTCACCCCGTGGGGGGACCTACAATGAGCAGTTCTTC. Protein sequence: CASSPRGGTYNEQFF.

V and J are TRBV4-1 and TRBJ1-6, with unresolved D. This CDR3 has 15 amino acids. V shed 1 base and J shed 10 bases, with 14 bases lying between them. Germline CDR1 MGHRA, CDR2 YSYEKL. This CDR3 is CASSQARTSRSPLHF. CDR3 sequence (DNA): TGCGCCAGCAGCCAAGCGAGAACATCACGCTCACCCCTCCACTTT.

This clone showed up just a few times. V and J are TRBV27 and TRBJ1-2; D gene ambiguous. Germline values: CDR1 MNHEY, CDR2 SMNVEV (reference sequence). V was pared by 6 bases and J by 5 bases, with 19 bases between. The CDR3 has 15 residues. The CDR3 here is CASRKDQQFGYGYTF. CDR3 sequence (DNA): TGTGCCAGCAGGAAGGATCAGCAATTCGGGTATGGCTACACCTTC.

The chain recombines TRBV7-2 with TRBJ1-4; D is unresolved. Trimming stripped 1 base from V and 8 bases from J, with 5 bases between. The germline V gene encodes CDR1 SGHTA and CDR2 FQGNSA. This CDR3 spans 12 amino acids. The CDR3 nucleotides read TGTGCCAGCAGCTTAGGGAGAGAAAAACTGTTTTTT. Amino acids: CASSLGREKLFF.

The V gene is TRBV7-9, the J gene TRBJ2-2; no firm D call. The V end lost 6 bases, the J end lost 3 bases, and 17 bases lay between the germline ends. The CDR3 consists of 16 residues. From germline, CDR1 is SEHNR and CDR2 FQNEAQ (reference sequence). Written as DNA, the CDR3 is TGTGCCAGCAGGGCCCCATTTAGGTTTGACACCGGGGAGCTGTTTTTT. Translating it yields CASRAPFRFDTGELFF.

The chain has TRBV28 and TRBJ2-4; D perhaps matches TRBD1 (6 bases). CDR1 and CDR2 (germline): MDHEN, SYDVKM. The CDR3 is 15 amino acids. Trimming removed 4 bases at V and 13 bases at J, with 23 bases between. The CDR3 DNA reads as TGTGCCAGCAGTTCCGTTCAATGGACAGCTACTTGGCAGTACTTC. Protein: CASSSVQWTATWQYF.

This clone has just a few counts. At the DNA level, this CDR3 is encoded by other sequences in the same sample as well. V usage is TRBV30 and J usage is TRBJ2-5; D unresolved. This CDR3 has 13 amino acids. Trimming pared 1 base from V and 5 bases from J, leaving 11 bases between. Germline loops: CDR1 GTSNPN, CDR2 SVGIG (reference sequence). This CDR3 is CAWSGLAGETQYF. DNA of the CDR3: TGTGCCTGGAGTGGTTTAGCAGGCGAGACCCAGTACTTC.

V and J are TRBV5-1 and TRBJ1-2, with a possible D match to TRBD1 (5 bases). The V gene's germline CDR1 is SGHRS and CDR2 YFSETQ. The V end lost 0 bases, the J end lost 2 bases, and 8 bases lay between the germline ends. This CDR3 is 14 amino acids long. CDR3 amino acids: CASSLDNRNYGYTF. CDR3 nucleotides: TGCGCCAGCAGCTTGGACAACAGGAACTATGGCTACACCTTC.

The CDR3 sequence is CASTSEGWRQETQYF. The CDR3 nucleotides read TGTGCCAGCACCTCCGAAGGGTGGAGACAAGAGACCCAGTACTTC. The chain has TRBV2 and TRBJ2-5, with D unresolved. Trimming removed 7 bases from V and 2 bases from J, with 17 bases in between. Germline V gene sequence: CDR1 SNHLY, CDR2 FYNNEI. This CDR3 contains 15 residues. The full variable domain, rest sourced from reference TRBV2 and TRBJ2-5, is EPEVTQTPSHQVTQMGQEVILRCVPISNHLYFYWYRQILGQKVEFLVSFYNNEISEKSEIFDDQFSVERPDGSNFTLKIRSTKLEDSAMYFCASTSEGWRQETQYFGPGTRLLVL.

J is TRBJ2-5 and V is TRBV6-2 or TRBV6-3; 7 bases align to TRBD2. This CDR3 spans 13 amino acids. Germline V lookup: CDR1 MNHEY, CDR2 SVGEGT. The V segment lost 5 bases and the J segment 5 bases; nucleotides outside the gene matches: 5. The CDR3 reads CASSNLSGETQYF. DNA for the CDR3: TGTGCCAGCAGTAATCTTAGCGGGGAGACCCAGTACTTC.

This clone was seen a handful of times. This chain links TRBV19 with TRBJ1-5; unclear D gene. The germline V gene has CDR1 LNHDA and CDR2 SQIVND (reference sequence). This CDR3 spans 13 amino acids. Trimming left V 3 bases short and J 4 bases short, with 7 bases between. CDR3 DNA sequence: TGTGCCAGTAGTATTACTATTAATCAGCCCCAGCATTTT. It is translated as CASSITINQPQHF.

The chain carries TRBV5-5 and TRBJ2-1, with unresolved D. The germline CDR1 and CDR2 sequences are SGHKS and YYEKEE (reference sequence). V was cut by 6 bases and J by 10 bases, with 11 bases left in between. This CDR3 contains 11 residues. CDR3 sequence (DNA): TGTGCCAGCACCTTAATCACCGAGCAGTTCTTC. It encodes CASTLITEQFF. The variable domain in full, completed from reference TRBV5-5 and TRBJ2-1, reads DAGVTQSPTHLIKTRGQQVTLRCSPISGHKSVSWYQQVLGQGPQFIFQYYEKEERGRGNFPDRFSARQFPNYSSELNVNALLLGDSALYLCASTLITEQFFGPGTRLTVL.

This clone was seen a few times. The chain has TRBV30 and TRBJ2-7; 9 bases are a match to TRBD1. Germline CDR1 reads GTSNPN; CDR2 reads SVGIG (reference sequence). The CDR3 covers 15 residues. V lost 5 bases to trimming and J lost 4 bases; unmatched junction nucleotides: 12. This CDR3 reads CAWASAGTGRYEQYF. CDR3 sequence (DNA): TGTGCCTGGGCTTCCGCCGGGACAGGGAGGTACGAGCAGTACTTC.

The chain has TRBV27 and TRBJ2-3; TRBD2 matches at 7 bases. This CDR3 is built from 15 residues. V dropped 7 bases and J dropped 2; count of bases not matched to a gene: 9. The germline CDR1 and CDR2 sequences are MNHEY and SMNVEV (reference sequence). The CDR3 region has the DNA TGTGCCAGCACCCCGTCTAGCGGTGCCACAGATACGCAGTATTTT. Protein: CASTPSSGATDTQYF.

In nucleotides, the CDR3 is TGCAGCGTTGAAGGGGGGGGGAGTTTCTACGAGCAGTACTTC. This codes for CSVEGGGSFYEQYF. The chain combines TRBV29-1 with TRBJ2-7, with 7 bases identical to TRBD2. This CDR3 region has 14 residues. Germline CDR1 reads SQVTM; CDR2 reads ANQGSEA. V was clipped by 1 base and J by 3 bases; unmatched bases: 6.

The V and J genes are TRBV27 and TRBJ1-2; weak D call: TRBD1 (5 bases). The CDR3 covers 14 residues. The V end lost 2 bases, the J end lost 8 bases, and 15 bases lay between the germline ends. Germline assignment: CDR1 MNHEY and CDR2 SMNVEV (reference sequence). The CDR3: CASSLVGGAGGYTF. The CDR3 DNA reads TGTGCCAGCAGTTTAGTGGGTGGGGCTGGAGGCTACACCTTC.

The CDR3 sequence is CASSQGPNQPQHF. The CDR3 DNA follows: TGTGCCAGTAGCCAGGGGCCCAATCAGCCCCAGCATTTT. This chain links TRBV19 with TRBJ1-5; D might be TRBD1 (6 bases). Deletions cut 6 bases from V and 3 bases from J, with 9 bases between. Germline CDR1 LNHDA, CDR2 SQIVND (reference sequence). The CDR3 has 13 amino acids.

The CDR3 loop is CASSASPGYNEKLFF. CDR3 DNA: TGTGCCAGCAGCGCTTCTCCGGGTTATAATGAAAAACTGTTTTTT. The chain has TRBV6-5 and TRBJ1-4; D ambiguous. Germline CDR1 and CDR2: MNHEY and SVGAGI. There are 15 residues in the CDR3. Trimming took 6 bases from V and 4 from J, leaving 15 bases between them.

The chain is built from TRBV24-1 and TRBJ2-1, with D hard to call. The CDR3 has 14 residues. The V end was cut by 4 bases, the J end by 6 bases, with 12 bases between. CDR1 KGHDR and CDR2 SFDVKD come from the germline V gene. The CDR3 spells CATSDPTQVNEQFF. CDR3 coding DNA: TGTGCCACCAGTGACCCAACTCAGGTCAATGAGCAGTTCTTC.

The rearrangement uses TRBV7-6 and TRBJ2-2; D is ambiguous. The ends were cut back, 2 bases at V and 3 bases at J, with 10 bases in the middle. The CDR3 is 15 residues long. Germline V gene sequence: CDR1 SGHVS, CDR2 FNYEAQ. In DNA, the CDR3 is TGTGCCAGCAGCTTAAGGACCGGTTACACCGGGGAGCTGTTTTTT. This gives the protein CASSLRTGYTGELFF.

This clone was seen more than once but under ten times. The rearrangement joins TRBV4-2 to TRBJ2-3; no clear D gene. CDR1 is LGHNA and CDR2 is YNFKEQ in the germline V gene. Trimming took off 1 base at V and 4 bases at J, with 6 bases between the two ends. The CDR3 is 13 residues long. The CDR3 sequence is CASSQVDSDTQYF. The CDR3 nucleotides are TGTGCCAGCAGCCAAGTTGACTCAGATACGCAGTATTTT.

The chain carries TRBV10-3 and TRBJ2-1, with unresolved D. V shed 9 bases and J shed 6 bases, with 6 bases lying between them. Germline V CDR1 and CDR2: ENHRY, SYGVKD. The CDR3 runs 10 residues. CDR3 nucleotide sequence: TGTGCCATTGACTCCAATGAGCAGTTCTTC. Translating gives CAIDSNEQFF.

CDR3 coding DNA: TGTGCCAGTAGTCCGCCCAGCCGCGCCGGCTCTGGGGCCAACGTCCTGACTTTC. Translating gives CASSPPSRAGSGANVLTF. The chain is built from TRBV19 and TRBJ2-6; no reliable D call. V was cut by 5 bases and J by 0 bases, with 17 bases left in between. CDR3 size: 18 residues. Germline-derived CDR1 and CDR2 are LNHDA and SQIVND (reference sequence). Using reference TRBV19 and TRBJ2-6 for the parts outside the CDR3, the full variable domain is DGGITQSPKYLFRKEGQNVTLSCEQNLNHDAMYWYRQDPGQGLRLIYYSQIVNDFQKGDIAEGYSVSREKKESFPLTVTSAQKNPTAFYLCASSPPSRAGSGANVLTFGAGSRLTVL.

V is TRBV14 and J is TRBJ2-3, with D possibly called TRBD1 or TRBD2 (5 bases each). V was pared by 4 bases and J by 6 bases, with 17 bases between. The CDR3 sequence is 15 residues long. Germline assignment: CDR1 SGHDN and CDR2 FVKESK. The CDR3 DNA follows: TGTGCCAGCAGCCCTGGGGACGGATGGCGGGATACGCAGTATTTT. Amino acids: CASSPGDGWRDTQYF.